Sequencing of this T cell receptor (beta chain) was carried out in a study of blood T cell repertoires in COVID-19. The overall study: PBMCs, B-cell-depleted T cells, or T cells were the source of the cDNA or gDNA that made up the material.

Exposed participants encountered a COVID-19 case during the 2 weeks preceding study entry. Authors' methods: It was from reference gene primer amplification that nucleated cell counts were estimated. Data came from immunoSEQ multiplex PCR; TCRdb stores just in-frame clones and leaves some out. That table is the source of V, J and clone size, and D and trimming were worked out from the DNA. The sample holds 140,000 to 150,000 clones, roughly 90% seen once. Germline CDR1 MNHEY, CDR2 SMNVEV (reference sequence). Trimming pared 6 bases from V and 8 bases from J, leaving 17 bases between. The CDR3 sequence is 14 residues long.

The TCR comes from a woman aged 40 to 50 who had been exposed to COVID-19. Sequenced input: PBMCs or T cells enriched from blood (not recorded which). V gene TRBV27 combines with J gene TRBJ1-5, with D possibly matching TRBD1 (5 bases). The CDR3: CASRTGTQNKPQHF. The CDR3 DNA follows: TGTGCCAGCAGAACCGGGACTCAAAACAAGCCCCAGCATTTT.